The sequence of this T cell receptor beta chain was determined in a study of blood T cell repertoires in COVID-19. TCRdb's table, derived via immunoSEQ multiplex PCR, lists solely in-frame clones and lacks some. The sample shows around 250,000 clones, around four fifths of them seen only once. Germline lookup yields CDR1 SGHKS and CDR2 YYEKEE (reference sequence). The length of the CDR3 is 12 residues. Trimming cost V 6 bases and J 8 bases, with 11 bases left between them. Sequenced sample: peripheral blood. J is TRBJ1-4 and V is TRBV5-5; D call uncertain. This receptor was identified in a man aged 55 to 69 who had recovered from COVID-19. In nucleotides, the CDR3 is TGTGCCAGCACCTCAGATACGGAAAAACTGTTTTTT. The encoded protein is CASTSDTEKLFF.